This T cell receptor (beta chain) was captured in a study of blood T cell repertoires in COVID-19. For the study at large: The United States, Italy and Spain supplied acute and convalescent COVID-19 samples. Sources were T cells, B-cell-depleted T cells, or PBMCs; the material itself was cDNA or gDNA.

The repertoire was sequenced with immunoSEQ multiplex PCR; TCRdb's copy has only in-frame clones and lacks some. The sample carries about 150,000 clones, roughly 84% recorded once. Enrollment of patients from Seattle took place during active infection, with longitudinal follow-up. CDR3 size: 15 residues. Germline loops: CDR1 MNHEY, CDR2 SMNVEV (reference sequence). Trimming took off 2 bases at V and 0 bases at J, with 8 bases between the two ends. Sequencing used peripheral blood. The rearrangement uses TRBV27 and TRBJ1-5; the D gene is possibly TRBD1 (5 bases). This sequence was found in a young man with COVID-19, enrolled during active disease. CDR3 region: CASSLNTGSNQPQHF. DNA of the CDR3: TGTGCCAGCAGTTTAAATACAGGTAGCAATCAGCCCCAGCATTTT.